This TCR beta chain was documented in a study of blood T cells in healthy people across ages (dated by TCRdb to between 2015 and 2017). Background on the whole study: In model experiments, roughly one uniquely barcoded TCR beta cDNA molecule per two T cells was captured by template switching. Using deep sequencing normalized with unique cDNA molecular identifiers, the study measured how TCR beta repertoire diversity changes with age. The donors were divided into four age groups: young (average approximately 16 years), middle-aged (about 40), aged (approximately 62) and long-lived (82). To avoid experimental bias, donors of different ages were randomly spread across the sequencing lanes. Using the same blood draw, the study looked at two additional independent replicas of 1 million unique cDNA reads for two donors, one aged 18 to 30 and the other aged 80 or older.

Points on this clonotype: The antigen it recognizes is unknown. Per-base qualities were not stored, and no clone one base away is much larger.

Beyond this particular receptor, the publication reports: Since profiling was done on bulk unsorted PBMCs, naive and antigen-experienced compartments could not be conclusively compared. There was a strong correlation between observed TCR beta diversity and the percentage of naive T cells measured by flow cytometry. Because donor CMV infection status was unknown, age-related changes in expanded clonotypes were potentially confounded. Observed TCR beta diversity per million T cells fell roughly linearly with age, and a significant reduction was already apparent by age approximately 41. Estimates of total diversity based on one million sequenced T cells were regarded as lower bounds and as underestimates. Compared with the aged group, the long-lived group had more naive CD4+ T cells, fewer expanded clones and increased TCR diversity, a pattern suggesting age selection.

V drops 5 bases and J drops 2 bases, leaving 10 bases in between. Including the terminal cysteine and phenylalanine, the CDR3 comprises 13 residues. Only the CDR3 DNA stays, 39 bases, in frame from base 1. The library was produced with 5' RACE. Instrument used: Illumina HiSeq 2500. A second PCR of roughly 6 to 11 cycles was run with a J-beta primer mix and a sample-barcoded 5' primer. A unique molecular identifier was introduced onto each TCR beta cDNA molecule by a template-switch 5' adaptor carrying 12 random nucleotides. Each sample yielded at least 3 million CDR3-containing paired-end reads. The Mint cDNA synthesis kit, primed by a TRBC-specific oligonucleotide, was used to synthesize first-strand cDNA from all RNA. All cDNA was treated with uracil-DNA glycosylase and then went through a first 18-cycle PCR with the universal primers M1SS and BC2_uni_R. Under the source paper's analysis protocol: Each sample was normalized by randomly selecting 1 million high-quality reads, each carrying a distinct molecular identifier. Instead of being binned into consensus sequences, reads with shared molecular identifiers were discarded. MiTCR, set to a Q25 quality threshold and the strictest error-elimination algorithm, was used for CDR3 identification, clonotype clustering and error correction. A nonparametric unseen species model using Euler transformation provided a lower-bound estimate of total TCR beta diversity. TCRdb reran the public reads through fastp at Q25 and MiXCR, keeping productive beta chains. Rows matching on CDR3 protein sequence are summarized as one entry with the most common DNA and genes. The V and J calls and clone size are TCRdb's, not the authors'. The sample includes about 2 million distinct CDR3 sequences, with roughly 50% observed a single time. 2.1% of the sample is in the top ten clones.

The 39 donors, aged about 6 to 95 years, were systemically healthy Caucasian individuals from Russia. Approximately 11 milliliters of peripheral blood were drawn from each donor into EDTA-treated Vacutainer tubes. Ficoll-Paque density-gradient centrifugation was used to isolate PBMCs, with at least 6.5 million per sample. Total RNA was extracted from PBMCs with Trizol reagent, with at least 6 micrograms obtained per sample. For every donor, an aliquot of PBMCs went through flow cytometry to measure the percentages of naive CD45RAhigh/CD27high T cells. The sequenced sample consisted of blood. Recombination joined TRBV12-3 or TRBV12-4 with TRBJ2-7; no D gene call is confident. The TCR comes from a woman aged 40 to 55 in good health. In nucleotides, the sequence is TGTGCCAGCAGTATACAAAGTCCCTACGAGCAGTACTTC. It is translated as CASSIQSPYEQYF.